What follows are 27 T cell receptor beta chains derived from one specimen sequenced in a study of regulatory T cells in long-lasting Graves disease. Time point described: persistent/refractory GD, antithyroid drugs over 5 years with positive TRAb. There was RNA extracted from PBMCs, and the TCR library was made from it. The authors built TCR beta libraries using iRepertoire HTBI primers and Arm-PCR of CDR3 regions. MiXCR, applied by TCRdb to the multiplex PCR reads, yields one record per CDR3 protein. The sample records 400,000 to 600,000 distinct CDR3 sequences, approximately 21% being singletons. This sample comprised peripheral blood mononuclear cells (PBMCs), obtained when the disease was refractory, from a patient treated with antithyroid drugs. These receptor sequences come from a female donor with Graves disease.

This clonotype was recorded at least ten times. V usage is TRBV28 and J usage is TRBJ1-2; D may be TRBD1 (5 bases). There are 15 residues in the CDR3. Germline-derived CDR1 and CDR2 are MDHEN and SYDVKM. V lost 3 bases and J 4 bases, leaving 15 bases between the germline ends. This CDR3 is CASSLPEQVFYGYTF. CDR3 nucleotide sequence: TGTGCCAGCAGTTTGCCCGAACAGGTCTTCTATGGCTACACCTTC.

The rearrangement links TRBV10-3 to TRBJ2-1; TRBD1 agrees at 9 bases. Germline-derived CDR1 and CDR2 are ENHRY and SYGVKD. V lost 2 bases, J lost 4 bases, and 6 bases stayed unmatched. This CDR3 spans 16 amino acids. This CDR3 reads CAISEGQGSAYNEQFF. CDR3 sequence (DNA): TGTGCCATCAGTGAGGGACAGGGGTCGGCGTACAATGAGCAGTTCTTC.

This clonotype was recorded many times. The V gene is TRBV12-3 or TRBV12-4, the J gene TRBJ2-7; possibly TRBD1 or TRBD2 for D (5 bases each). Trimming stripped 1 base from V and 1 base from J, with 8 bases between. The CDR3 totals 14 residues. The CDR3 here is CASSLGDRSYEQYF. CDR3 nucleotides: TGTGCCAGCAGTTTAGGGGACCGTTCCTACGAGCAGTACTTC.

V and J are TRBV7-2 and TRBJ2-7; maybe TRBD1 (6 bases). Germline lookup yields CDR1 SGHTA and CDR2 FQGNSA. The CDR3 spans 13 residues. V dropped 4 bases and J dropped 2 bases, with 9 bases sitting between them. CDR3 amino acids: CASSYRDPYEQYF. The DNA of the CDR3 is TGTGCCAGCAGCTACAGGGATCCCTACGAGCAGTACTTC.

This clonotype showed up many times. The chain has TRBV20-1 and TRBJ1-1; D is possibly TRBD1 (5 bases). CDR1 and CDR2 from the germline V gene are DFQATT and SNEGSKA (reference sequence). V shed 0 bases and J shed 7 bases, with 12 bases lying between them. CDR3 length: 13 amino acids. The CDR3 sequence is CSAREAGPYEAFF. The CDR3 DNA reads TGCAGTGCTAGAGAGGCAGGGCCCTATGAAGCTTTCTTT.

The chain recombines TRBV7-9 with TRBJ2-7; no clear D gene. V lost 1 base to trimming and J lost 0 bases, with 7 bases between them. Germline loops: CDR1 SEHNR, CDR2 FQNEAQ (reference sequence). This CDR3 is 14 amino acids long. The CDR3 DNA reads as TGTGCCAGCAGCTTAGTAGGGATCTCCTACGAGCAGTACTTC. It specifies CASSLVGISYEQYF. The entire variable domain, with the rest obtained from reference TRBV7-9 and TRBJ2-7, is as follows: DTGVSQNPRHKITKRGQNVTFRCDPISEHNRLYWYRQTLGQGPEFLTYFQNEAQLEKSRLLSDRFSAERPKGSFSTLEIQRTEQGDSAMYLCASSLVGISYEQYFGPGTRLTVT.

This clonotype was seen only a few times. One end of the junction is discordant with germline, which a read error may explain. V gene TRBV6-1 combines with J gene TRBJ1-5; 10 bases are shared with TRBD1. Germline V gives CDR1 MNHNS, CDR2 SASEGT. The CDR3 loop spans 14 amino acids. The CDR3 DNA reads TGTGCCGGCAGTGAGGACAGGGGGAATCAGCCCCAGCATTTT. This translates into CAGSEDRGNQPQHF.

This clonotype was picked up many times. The chain is built from TRBV28 and TRBJ1-6; D might be TRBD1 (5 bases). V lost 5 bases, J lost 6 bases, and 14 bases lay in between. The germline CDR1 and CDR2 sequences are MDHEN and SYDVKM. The CDR3 is 15 amino acids. The CDR3 loop reads CASSRNRDGNSPLHF. CDR3 bases: TGTGCCAGCAGTCGTAACCGGGACGGTAATTCACCCCTCCACTTT.

There are many counts of this clonotype. The chain couples TRBV12-3 or TRBV12-4 to TRBJ1-1; no reliable D call. Between the trimmed V and J ends, which lost 3 bases and 11 bases, there was a span of 13 bases. The CDR3 runs 12 residues. The CDR3 region is CASSLRQRWAFF. In DNA, the CDR3 is TGTGCCAGCAGTTTGAGGCAGCGGTGGGCTTTCTTT.

This clonotype occurred many times. The chain combines TRBV28 with TRBJ2-4, with 10 bases fitting TRBD2. J was trimmed by 9 bases and V by 7 bases; bases with no gene match: 15. The CDR3 extends over 16 amino acids. Germline CDR1 MDHEN, CDR2 SYDVKM. CDR3 DNA sequence: TGTGCCAGCATGGGGCCTAGCGGGGGCTCGCTTGCCATTCAGTACTTC. It codes for CASMGPSGGSLAIQYF.

V is TRBV30 and J is TRBJ2-5; no definite D call. This CDR3 spans 14 amino acids. Germline V gene data show CDR1 as GTSNPN and CDR2 as SVGIG (reference sequence). V lost 5 bases, J lost 4 bases, and 17 bases lay in between. Here the CDR3 reads CAWEKVLVGETQYF. CDR3 coding DNA: TGTGCCTGGGAGAAGGTTCTAGTGGGAGAGACCCAGTACTTC.

The gene calls are TRBV18 and TRBJ2-2; 9 nucleotides agree with TRBD1. The CDR3 runs to 15 residues. CDR1 and CDR2 from the germline V gene are KGHSH and LQKENI. The ends lost 3 bases at V and 4 bases at J; junction bases unmatched: 3. CDR3 DNA: TGTGCCAGCTCACCGGGACAGGGTATCACCGGGGAGCTGTTTTTT. This codes for CASSPGQGITGELFF.

This clonotype has ten or more counts. The chain couples TRBV7-2 to TRBJ1-2; the match to TRBD1 covers 8 bases. The V gene's germline CDR1 is SGHTA and CDR2 FQGNSA. After removal of 4 bases from V and 5 bases from J, the junction contained 6 bases not matched to a gene. The CDR3 extends over 14 amino acids. The chain's CDR3 is CASSSSDRAYGYTF. The CDR3 DNA reads TGTGCCAGCAGCTCCTCGGACAGGGCTTATGGCTACACCTTC.

This clonotype was recorded at least ten times. This chain connects TRBV10-3 to TRBJ2-5, with 8 bases that match TRBD2. Germline CDR1 is ENHRY and CDR2 is SYGVKD. This CDR3 has 15 residues. V was clipped by 6 bases and J by 5 bases; unmatched bases: 11. CDR3 coding DNA: TGTGCCATCAGGGCGGCGGGAGCGGGAGTGGAGACCCAGTACTTC. As protein: CAIRAAGAGVETQYF.

This chain uses TRBV7-9 with TRBJ2-2, with D perhaps given as TRBD1 or TRBD2 (6 bases each). The germline V gene encodes CDR1 SEHNR and CDR2 FQNEAQ (reference sequence). This CDR3 spans 18 amino acids. V lost 0 bases to trimming and J lost 1 base, with 15 bases between them. This CDR3 reads CASSLASGGGLNTGELFF. As DNA, the CDR3 is TGTGCCAGCAGCTTAGCAAGCGGAGGGGGACTGAACACCGGGGAGCTGTTTTTT.

This clonotype occurred many times. The chain carries TRBV25-1 and TRBJ1-2; D gene unclear. Trimming removed 8 bases from V and 5 bases from J, with 18 bases in between. Germline lookup yields CDR1 MGHDK and CDR2 SYGVNS. This CDR3 comprises 14 residues. As DNA, the CDR3 is TGTGCCAGCTGCGACTCCTCGACCCTATATGGCTACACCTTC. Protein product: CASCDSSTLYGYTF.

This clonotype has at least ten counts. V is TRBV11-2 and J is TRBJ2-5; 10 nucleotides match TRBD2. Looked up from germline, CDR1 is SGHAT and CDR2 is FQNNGV. This CDR3 is built from 15 residues. V shed 6 bases and J 5 bases; nucleotides not matched to a gene: 9. CDR3: CASSLTSGLRETQYF. CDR3 coding DNA: TGTGCCAGCAGTCTGACTAGCGGGCTCCGCGAGACCCAGTACTTC.

This clonotype showed up just a few times. V is TRBV9 and J is TRBJ2-2, with 10 bases matching TRBD1. Germline V lookup: CDR1 SGDLS, CDR2 YYNGEE. This CDR3 comprises 17 residues. With 0 bases clipped from V and 3 bases from J, the junction kept 5 bases outside the gene matches. The CDR3 sequence: CASSVVGTGVHTGELFF. CDR3 nucleotide sequence: TGTGCCAGCAGCGTAGTTGGGACAGGGGTACACACCGGGGAGCTGTTTTTT. Based on the CDR3 plus reference TRBV9 and TRBJ2-2, the full variable domain is DSGVTQTPKHLITATGQRVTLRCSPRSGDLSVYWYQQSLDQGLQFLIQYYNGEERAKGNILERFSAQQFPDLHSELNLSSLELGDSALYFCASSVVGTGVHTGELFFGEGSRLTVL.

This chain connects TRBV30 to TRBJ1-2, with D perhaps matching TRBD1 (5 bases). Germline CDR1 is GTSNPN and CDR2 is SVGIG (reference sequence). The CDR3 is 13 residues long. V shed 1 base and J shed 7 bases, with 13 bases lying between them. The CDR3 here is CAWSGGTEGGYTF. The CDR3 nucleotides are TGTGCCTGGAGTGGGGGGACTGAGGGTGGCTACACCTTC.

This clonotype appeared a few times. V gene TRBV28 combines with J gene TRBJ2-2, with D perhaps given as TRBD1 or TRBD2 (5 bases each). Germline V lookup: CDR1 MDHEN, CDR2 SYDVKM. The CDR3 length is 16 residues. The V and J ends lost 5 bases and 1 base respectively, with 14 bases between them. The CDR3 nucleotides are TGTGCCAGCAGTACCGCTGGGGACGAGAACACCGGGGAGCTGTTTTTT. Encoded protein: CASSTAGDENTGELFF.

This chain links TRBV19 with TRBJ1-1; the D gene is possibly TRBD1 (5 bases). V lost 5 bases and J lost 6, with 13 bases in between. CDR1 is LNHDA, CDR2 SQIVND, per germline (reference sequence). This CDR3 is 13 amino acids long. CDR3: CASSSQGMSEAFF. In DNA form, the CDR3 reads TGTGCCAGTAGTTCCCAGGGAATGTCTGAAGCTTTCTTT.

The gene calls are TRBV29-1 and TRBJ2-7; the D gene could be TRBD1 or TRBD2 (6 bases each). The CDR3 loop spans 14 amino acids. The ends were cut back, 5 bases at V and 4 bases at J, with 18 bases in the middle. Germline CDR1 SQVTM, CDR2 ANQGSEA. CDR3 sequence reads: CSVYRQGRSYEQYF. In DNA, the CDR3 is TGCAGCGTTTACCGCCAGGGGAGGTCGTACGAGCAGTACTTC.

The rearrangement uses TRBV14 and TRBJ2-3; D gene uncertain. Germline CDR1 SGHDN, CDR2 FVKESK. This CDR3 spans 17 amino acids. The V end lost 4 bases, the J end lost 0 bases, and 17 bases lay between the germline ends. CDR3 amino acids: CASSPIVLGVSTDTQYF. The DNA for the CDR3 is TGTGCCAGCAGCCCGATCGTACTCGGTGTCAGCACAGATACGCAGTATTTT.

This clonotype was detected ten times or more. The genes are TRBV7-8 and TRBJ2-5, with TRBD1 matching over 7 bases. Germline V CDR1 and CDR2: SGHVS, FQNEAQ. V trimming: 3 bases; J trimming: 4 bases; junction bases outside the gene matches: 2. The CDR3 contains 13 residues. CDR3 sequence reads: CASSFAGGETQYF. The DNA for the CDR3 is TGTGCCAGCAGCTTCGCAGGGGGAGAGACCCAGTACTTC.

There are a few counts of this clonotype. The chain combines TRBV25-1 with TRBJ1-2, with D maybe TRBD1 (5 bases). Trimming took 2 bases from V and 5 from J, leaving 18 bases between them. The CDR3 runs 16 residues. Germline CDR1 MGHDK, CDR2 SYGVNS. The CDR3 nucleotides are TGTGCCAGCAGTGAACCCGGGGACGTAAGGGATTATGGCTACACCTTC. It translates to CASSEPGDVRDYGYTF.

This clonotype came up many times. V gene TRBV28 combines with J gene TRBJ2-7; 9 bases are a match to TRBD1. CDR3 length equals 16 residues. V lost 5 bases, J lost 2 bases, and 10 bases stayed unmatched. Germline CDR1 and CDR2: MDHEN and SYDVKM. The CDR3 loop is CASSPTTGGKTYEQYF. CDR3 in DNA: TGTGCCAGCAGTCCCACGACAGGGGGGAAAACCTACGAGCAGTACTTC.

This clonotype was recorded at least ten times. The V gene is TRBV13, the J gene TRBJ1-1; D uncertain. This CDR3 contains 16 residues. Trimming pared 5 bases from V and 1 base from J, leaving 17 bases between. Germline V gene data show CDR1 as PRHDT and CDR2 as FYEKMQ (reference sequence). The CDR3 DNA follows: TGTGCCAGCAGCCTTCCGACGGGGTGGGGGAACACTGAAGCTTTCTTT. This gives the protein CASSLPTGWGNTEAFF.